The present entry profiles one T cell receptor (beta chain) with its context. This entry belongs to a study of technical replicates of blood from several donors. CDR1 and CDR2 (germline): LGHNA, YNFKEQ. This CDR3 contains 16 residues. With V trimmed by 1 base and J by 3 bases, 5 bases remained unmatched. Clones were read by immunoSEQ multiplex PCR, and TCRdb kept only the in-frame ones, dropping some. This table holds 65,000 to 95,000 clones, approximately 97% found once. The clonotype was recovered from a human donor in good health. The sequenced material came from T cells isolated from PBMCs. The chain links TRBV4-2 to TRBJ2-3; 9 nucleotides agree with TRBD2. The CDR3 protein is CASSQVSGGGTDTQYF. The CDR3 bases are TGTGCCAGCAGCCAAGTTAGCGGGGGCGGGACAGATACGCAGTATTTT.